There are many counts of the clone carrying this TCR beta chain. Its antigen is still unknown. The read ends 3 residues early relative to the CDR3; the germline J gene fills the gap. Measured with immunoSEQ multiplex PCR; TCRdb has only the in-frame clones, and not every one. Altogether over 50,000 clones were found in the sample, and no singletons occur. These data originate in a study of T cell clonality in common variable immunodeficiency. V dropped 1 base and J dropped 8 bases, with 18 bases sitting between them. The germline V gene encodes CDR1 DFQATT and CDR2 SNEGSKA (reference sequence). CDR3 length: 15 residues. Study-wide results and limits: Authors noted CVID clonality's cause needs subpopulation repertoire sequencing.

Each donor provided roughly 5 to 8 ml of heparinized whole blood. The specimen sequenced was peripheral blood mononuclear cells. This chain connects TRBV20-1 to TRBJ2-1, with D possibly TRBD2 on 5 matching bases. This sequence originates from a person aged 18-70 years in good health. CDR3 DNA, as far as it was read: TGCAGTGCTAGAGCGGCTAGCAAGCCCTTGTATGAG. Translation gives CSARAASKPLYE. The complete CDR3 reads CSARAASKPLYEQFF.